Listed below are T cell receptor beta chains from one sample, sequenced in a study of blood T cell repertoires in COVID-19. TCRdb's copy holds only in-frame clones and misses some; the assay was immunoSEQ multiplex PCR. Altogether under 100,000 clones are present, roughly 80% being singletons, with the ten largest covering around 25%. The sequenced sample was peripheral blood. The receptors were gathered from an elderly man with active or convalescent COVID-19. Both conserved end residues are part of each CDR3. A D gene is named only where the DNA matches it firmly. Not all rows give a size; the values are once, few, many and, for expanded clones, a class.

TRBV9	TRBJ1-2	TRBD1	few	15	TGTGCCAGCAGCGTAGACGACAGGGGATGGGCTGGCTACACCTTC	CASSVDDRGWAGYTF
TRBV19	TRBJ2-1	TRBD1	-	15	TGTGCCAGTAGTAACCGGGACAGGGGGGTTGGTGAGCAGTTCTTC	CASSNRDRGVGEQFF
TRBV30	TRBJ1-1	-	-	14	TGTGCCTGGAGGCCCCCAACCGGGTACACTGAAGCTTTCTTT	CAWRPPTGYTEAFF
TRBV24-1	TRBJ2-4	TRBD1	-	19	TGTGCCACCAGTGATCCTGCCCGGTACAGGGGTTTAGACAAAAACATTCAGTACTTC	CATSDPARYRGLDKNIQYF
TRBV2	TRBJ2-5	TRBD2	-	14	TGTGCCAGCAGTTGGGGGGGAACCAGGGAGACCCAGTACTTC	CASSWGGTRETQYF
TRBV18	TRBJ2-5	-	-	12	TGTGCCAGCTCACCCGCGGAGGAGACCCAGTACTTC	CASSPAEETQYF
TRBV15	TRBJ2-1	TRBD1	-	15	TGTGCCACCAGCAGAGTTTCAGGGGGCCAGGATGAGCAGTTCTTC	CATSRVSGGQDEQFF
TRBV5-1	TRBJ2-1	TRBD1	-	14	TGCGCCAGCAGCCCGTTGACAGGGGAGAATGAGCAGTTCTTC	CASSPLTGENEQFF
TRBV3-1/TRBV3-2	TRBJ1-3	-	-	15	TGTGCCAGCCGCCCTTCGCAGGGATTTGGAAACACCATATATTTT	CASRPSQGFGNTIYF
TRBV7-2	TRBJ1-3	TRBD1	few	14	TGTGCCAGCAGCCTGACAGGGGCTGGAAACACCATATATTTT	CASSLTGAGNTIYF
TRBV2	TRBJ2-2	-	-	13	TGTGCCAGCAGAGAGGGCATCACCGGGGAGCTGTTTTTT	CASREGITGELFF
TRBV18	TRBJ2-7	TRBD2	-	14	TGTGCCAGCTCACCCCCCGGGGGGGCTTACGAGCAGTACTTC	CASSPPGGAYEQYF
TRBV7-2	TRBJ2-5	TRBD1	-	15	TGTGCCAGCAGCTTAGGAGGACAGGGTATGGAGACCCAGTACTTC	CASSLGGQGMETQYF
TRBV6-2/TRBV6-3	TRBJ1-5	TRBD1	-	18	TGTGCCAGCAGTTACTCTGTGGGACAGGGGAGGGGCAATCAGCCCCAGCATTTT	CASSYSVGQGRGNQPQHF
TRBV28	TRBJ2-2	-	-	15	TGTGCCAGCAGTTCTTCCTTGGGGCTTACCGGGGAGCTGTTTTTT	CASSSSLGLTGELFF
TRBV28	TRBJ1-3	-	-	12	TGTGCCAGCTTAGGGGGTGGAAACACCATATATTTT	CASLGGGNTIYF
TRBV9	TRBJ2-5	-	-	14	TGTGCCAGCAGCGTAGGGGGCAGGCAAGAGACCCAGTACTTC	CASSVGGRQETQYF
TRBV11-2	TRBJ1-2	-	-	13	TGTGCCAGCAGCCCCGGCTTGGCGGTCGGCTACACCTTC	CASSPGLAVGYTF
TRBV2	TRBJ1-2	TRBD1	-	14	TGTGCCAGCAGTGATCGAGGGGGCCCCGGCGGCTACACCTTC	CASSDRGGPGGYTF
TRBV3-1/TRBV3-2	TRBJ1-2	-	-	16	TGTGCCAGCAGCCAAGACCTGGGACAACTTGTCTATGGCTACACCTTC	CASSQDLGQLVYGYTF
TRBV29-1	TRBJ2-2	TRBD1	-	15	TGCAGCGTCTACCGGGACAGTCCGAACACCGGGGAGCTGTTTTTT	CSVYRDSPNTGELFF
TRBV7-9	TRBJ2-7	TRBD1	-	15	TGTGCCAGCAGCTCCCCCGGGACAGGGGCCTACGAGCAGTACTTC	CASSSPGTGAYEQYF
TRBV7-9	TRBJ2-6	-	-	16	TGTGCCAGCAGCTTAGGATGGAGGGCCGGGGCCAACGTCCTGACTTTC	CASSLGWRAGANVLTF
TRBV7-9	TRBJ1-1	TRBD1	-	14	TGTGCCAGCAGCTTAGCTACAGGGGGAACTGAAGCTTTCTTT	CASSLATGGTEAFF
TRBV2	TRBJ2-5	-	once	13	TGTGCCAGCAGTGGAACGGGTCACGAGACCCAGTACTTC	CASSGTGHETQYF
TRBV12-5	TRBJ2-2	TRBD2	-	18	TGTGCTAGTGGCCGTAGACTAGCGGGGGGCGCGAACACCGGGGAGCTGTTTTTT	CASGRRLAGGANTGELFF
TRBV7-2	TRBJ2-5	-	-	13	TGTGCCAGCAGTTATAACAGGGCGGAGACCCAGTACTTC	CASSYNRAETQYF
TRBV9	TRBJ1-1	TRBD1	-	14	TGTGCCAGCAGCGAGAGTACAGGGGGAGAAGAAGCTTTCTTT	CASSESTGGEEAFF
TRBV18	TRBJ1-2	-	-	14	TGTGCCAGCTCACCACAAGGGGCTGCAGGTGGCTACACCTTC	CASSPQGAAGGYTF
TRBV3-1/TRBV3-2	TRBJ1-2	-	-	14	TGTGCCAGCAGCTACCGGGACTCGAACTATGGCTACACCTTC	CASSYRDSNYGYTF
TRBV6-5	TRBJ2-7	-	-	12	TGTGCCAGCGGGATCAGGGGCGGGGAGCAGTACTTC	CASGIRGGEQYF
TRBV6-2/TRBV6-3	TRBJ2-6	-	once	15	TGTGCCAGCAGTTCACGACTCTCTGGGGCCAACGTCCTGACTTTC	CASSSRLSGANVLTF
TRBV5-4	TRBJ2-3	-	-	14	TGTGCCAGCAGTTTGGCCGGGAACACAGATACGCAGTATTTT	CASSLAGNTDTQYF
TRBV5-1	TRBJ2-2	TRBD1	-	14	TGCGCCAGCTGGGGACAGGGAAGGGCCGGGGAGCTGTTTTTT	CASWGQGRAGELFF
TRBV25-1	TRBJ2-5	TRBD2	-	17	TGTGCCAGCAGTGAATATCGGGGGGGCCCCGTCCAAGAGACCCAGTACTTC	CASSEYRGGPVQETQYF
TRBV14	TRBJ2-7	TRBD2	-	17	TGTGCCAGCAGCCCCCGGAGGCTAGCGGGGGGCTCCTACGAGCAGTACTTC	CASSPRRLAGGSYEQYF
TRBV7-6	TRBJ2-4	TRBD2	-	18	TGTGCCAGCAGCTTAAGCACTGGGCTAGCGGGGGAGAATAACATTCAGTACTTC	CASSLSTGLAGENNIQYF
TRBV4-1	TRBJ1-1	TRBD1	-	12	TGCGCCAGTACGTCACAGGGGGCTGAAGCTTTCTTT	CASTSQGAEAFF
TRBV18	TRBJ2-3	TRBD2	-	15	TGTGCCAGCTCACCACTAGCGGGGGGCACAGATACGCAGTATTTT	CASSPLAGGTDTQYF
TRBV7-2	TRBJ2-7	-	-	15	TGTGCCAGCAGCTCCATGGGAGGTGCGGTTTACGAGCAGTACTTC	CASSSMGGAVYEQYF
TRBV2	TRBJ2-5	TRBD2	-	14	TGTGCCAGCAGCGGGACTAGTCAACAAGAGACCCAGTACTTC	CASSGTSQQETQYF
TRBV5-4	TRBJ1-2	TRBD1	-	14	TGTGCCAGCAGCTTGGTGGGACAGGGAGGTAGCTACACCTTC	CASSLVGQGGSYTF
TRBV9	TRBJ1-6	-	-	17	TGTGCCAGCAGCGTAGACACAAGGAGCTCCTATAATTCACCCCTCCACTTT	CASSVDTRSSYNSPLHF
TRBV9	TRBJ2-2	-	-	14	TGTGCCAGCGGTCAGGGTTTATCGACCGGGGAGCTGTTTTTT	CASGQGLSTGELFF
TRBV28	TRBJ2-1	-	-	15	TGTGCCAGCAGTTTAATCGGGGGGCCCAGCAATGAGCAGTTCTTC	CASSLIGGPSNEQFF
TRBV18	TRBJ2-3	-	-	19	TGTGCCAGCTCACGATCCGGGCCTGGCGGTGACTATGGCACAGATACGCAGTATTTT	CASSRSGPGGDYGTDTQYF
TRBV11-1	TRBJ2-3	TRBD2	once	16	TGTGCCAGCAGCGAAAGGACTAGCGGGGGGACAGATACGCAGTATTTT	CASSERTSGGTDTQYF
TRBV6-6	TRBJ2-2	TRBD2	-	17	TGTGCCAGCAGTCTTACTAGCGGGGCCGCGCGAACCGGGGAGCTGTTTTTT	CASSLTSGAARTGELFF
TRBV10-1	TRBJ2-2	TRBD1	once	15	TGCGCCACCGGGGACAGGGGGCTTTCCACCGGGGAGCTGTTTTTT	CATGDRGLSTGELFF
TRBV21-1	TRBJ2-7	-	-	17	TGTGCCAGCAGTACCGTCTCAGGGCTTCTCGGTTCCTACGAGCAGTACTTC	CASSTVSGLLGSYEQYF
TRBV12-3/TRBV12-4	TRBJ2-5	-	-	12	TGTGCCAGCAGTTTAAGTCGGGAGACCCAGTACTTC	CASSLSRETQYF
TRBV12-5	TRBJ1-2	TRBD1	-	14	TGTGCTAGTGGTTTGGATGACAGGGTTGAAGGCTACACCTTC	CASGLDDRVEGYTF
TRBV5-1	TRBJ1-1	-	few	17	TGCGCCAGCAGCTTGTCGCGGGGCGGGGGCGGTAACACTGAAGCTTTCTTT	CASSLSRGGGGNTEAFF